This TCR beta chain was captured in a study of CD8 T cells in ankylosing spondylitis. Points from the study as a whole: As reported, disease-linked clones showed significant enrichment in matched ankylosing spondylitis synovial fluid.

Trimming removed 0 bases from V and 0 bases from J, with 10 bases in between. Germline CDR1 is SGHRS and CDR2 is YFSETQ. The CDR3 sequence is 16 residues long. This clonotype has at least ten counts. The antigen is unknown. TCRdb passed the 5' RACE reads through MiXCR, listing each CDR3 protein once. Of approximately 69,000 distinct CDR3 sequences detected, over 4% appear once; the ten largest clones hold about 2.2%. The sample taken for sequencing was blood, either unsorted or a sorted T cell fraction (not recorded which). The receptor comes from a male donor with ankylosing spondylitis or in good health (not recorded which). The V and J genes are TRBV5-1 and TRBJ2-1; no clear D gene. The CDR3 is CASSLEYISSYNEQFF. The CDR3 DNA sequence: TGCGCCAGCAGCTTGGAGTACATTTCCTCCTACAATGAGCAGTTCTTC.